This T cell receptor (beta chain) was identified during a study of Ad26.COV2.S vaccination and SARS-CoV-2 variants. Data came from immunoSEQ multiplex PCR; TCRdb stores just in-frame clones and leaves some out. The sample has about 350,000 clones, roughly 89% seen once. The treatment here: approximately 18 received Ad26.COV2.S at low or high dose, single or two shots; a few received placebo; per-sample allocation not given. Sampling was done on day 63 after the first vaccine or placebo injection. V was pared by 0 bases and J by 2 bases, with 7 bases between. The V gene's germline CDR1 is LGHDT and CDR2 YNNKEL (reference sequence). The CDR3 is made up of 15 amino acids.

This sample comprised peripheral blood, obtained in a trial of Ad26.COV2.S vaccine versus placebo. This clonotype was obtained from a person aged 18 to 65 who received the Ad26.COV2.S COVID-19 vaccine or a placebo. The chain combines TRBV3-1 (or the pseudogene TRBV3-2) with TRBJ2-2; no reliable D call. The CDR3 protein is CASSQEYPNTGELFF. The DNA of the CDR3 is TGTGCCAGCAGCCAAGAATACCCTAACACCGGGGAGCTGTTTTTT.